These T cell receptor beta chains were read from a single sample in a study of T cells in Graves' hyperthyroidism and ophthalmopathy. One entry per CDR3 protein results from TCRdb running MiXCR on the multiplex PCR reads. The table includes 500,000 to 700,000 distinct CDR3 sequences, roughly 17% detected once. The sequencing sample was made of blood. These receptors were taken from a woman aged 18-29 years with Graves' hyperthyroidism. CDR3s include the opening cysteine and the closing phenylalanine or tryptophan. D genes are given only for firm matches. Only part of the rows carry a size: once, few, many, or a class if the clone is expanded.

.,TRBD1,16,TRBV6-1,TRBJ2-3,CASSGGQGSSPDTQYF,TGTGCCAGCAGTGGCGGACAGGGTTCGAGTCCAGATACGCAGTATTTT
many,.,12,TRBV20-1,TRBJ2-1,CSAIALYNEQFF,TGCAGTGCTATAGCCCTCTACAATGAGCAGTTCTTC
.,TRBD1,15,TRBV6-1,TRBJ2-3,CASSGQGAHPDTQYF,TGTGCCAGCAGCGGACAGGGGGCGCATCCAGATACGCAGTATTTT
few,.,13,TRBV10-3,TRBJ2-7,CAISVGPDYEQYF,TGTGCCATCAGTGTGGGGCCTGACTACGAGCAGTACTTC
many,.,17,TRBV3-1,TRBJ2-3,CASSQVAAGFSTDTQYF,TGTGCCAGCAGCCAAGTGGCCGCAGGGTTCAGCACAGATACGCAGTATTTT
.,.,11,TRBV2,TRBJ2-1,CTSSRYNEQFF,TGTACCAGCAGTCGGTACAATGAGCAGTTCTTC
many,.,13,TRBV20-1,TRBJ2-7,CSATPRAPGEQYF,TGCAGTGCTACCCCTCGGGCCCCCGGCGAGCAGTACTTC
many,.,12,TRBV18,TRBJ1-2,CASSTRNYGYTF,TGTGCCAGCTCAACACGGAACTATGGCTACACCTTC
once,.,12,TRBV7-9,TRBJ2-7,CASSIQRNEQYF,TGTGCCAGCAGCATCCAGAGGAACGAGCAGTACTTC
.,.,12,TRBV7-9,TRBJ2-7,CASSSDIYEQYF,TGTGCCAGCAGCTCGGACATCTACGAGCAGTACTTC
.,TRBD1,17,TRBV5-6,TRBJ2-4,CASSLVLRGPGKNIQYF,TGTGCCAGCAGCTTGGTTCTCAGGGGGCCGGGCAAAAACATTCAGTACTTC
.,TRBD1,16,TRBV4-3,TRBJ2-2,CASSQDTGGNTGELFF,TGCGCCAGCAGCCAAGATACAGGGGGGAACACCGGGGAGCTGTTTTTT
many,.,16,TRBV2,TRBJ1-6,CASSGQPGHRLSPLHF,TGTGCCAGCAGCGGACAACCGGGACATCGTCTCTCACCCCTCCACTTT
.,.,14,TRBV9,TRBJ1-2,CASSGGLTNYGYTF,TGTGCCAGCAGCGGAGGACTGACTAACTATGGCTACACCTTC
.,TRBD2,13,TRBV11-2,TRBJ2-1,CASSSLTSGSLFF,TGTGCCAGCAGCTCGTTAACTAGCGGGAGCCTGTTCTTC
many,TRBD1,13,TRBV20-1,TRBJ2-7,CSAERGQGYEQYF,TGCAGTGCGGAACGCGGACAGGGCTACGAGCAGTACTTC
many,.,14,TRBV12-3/TRBV12-4,TRBJ2-1,CASSPGQTYNEQFF,TGTGCCAGCAGTCCTGGACAGACCTACAATGAGCAGTTCTTC
many,.,13,TRBV29-1,TRBJ2-3,CSVEFWVTDTQYF,TGCAGCGTTGAATTCTGGGTGACAGATACGCAGTATTTT
many,.,17,TRBV2,TRBJ2-6,CASSRTTVTSGANVLTF,TGTGCCAGCAGCCGAACAACAGTAACCTCTGGGGCCAACGTCCTGACTTTC
.,TRBD1,18,TRBV12-3/TRBV12-4,TRBJ2-6,CASSTVPGQGPGANVLTF,TGTGCCAGCAGCACAGTACCGGGACAGGGCCCTGGGGCCAACGTCCTGACTTTC
many,.,14,TRBV11-3,TRBJ2-7,CASSLEEDSYEQYF,TGTGCCAGCAGCTTAGAGGAGGACAGCTACGAGCAGTACTTC
few,.,15,TRBV9,TRBJ1-1,CASSVEPKRGTEAFF,TGTGCCAGCAGCGTAGAACCAAAACGGGGCACTGAAGCTTTCTTT
many,.,14,TRBV2,TRBJ1-6,CAKSSAGMNSPLHF,TGTGCCAAGTCTTCGGCAGGCATGAATTCACCCCTCCACTTT
many,.,14,TRBV28,TRBJ1-1,CASSFRPMNTEAFF,TGTGCCAGCAGTTTTCGGCCCATGAACACTGAAGCTTTCTTT
many,TRBD2,12,TRBV29-1,TRBJ2-7,CSVGTSGYEQYF,TGCAGCGTAGGGACTAGCGGATACGAGCAGTACTTC